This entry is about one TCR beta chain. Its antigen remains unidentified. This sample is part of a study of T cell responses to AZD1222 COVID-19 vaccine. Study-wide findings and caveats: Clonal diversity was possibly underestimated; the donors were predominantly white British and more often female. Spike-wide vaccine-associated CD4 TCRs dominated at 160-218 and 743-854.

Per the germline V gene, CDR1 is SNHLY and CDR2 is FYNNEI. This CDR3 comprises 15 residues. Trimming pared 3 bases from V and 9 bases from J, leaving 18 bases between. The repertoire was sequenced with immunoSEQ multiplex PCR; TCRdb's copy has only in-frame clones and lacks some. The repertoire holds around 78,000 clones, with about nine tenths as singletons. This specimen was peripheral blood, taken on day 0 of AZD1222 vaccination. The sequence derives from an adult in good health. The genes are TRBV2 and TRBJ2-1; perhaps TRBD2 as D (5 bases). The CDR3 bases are TGTGCCAGCAGTGATGAGGGAGTATCAGTTAGTGAGCAGTTCTTC. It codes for CASSDEGVSVSEQFF.